This T cell receptor (beta chain) appears in the sequencing data of a study of shared clonotypes between healthy human individuals. At the level of the study: Three plates each covered CD4 naive and memory; CD8 naive two, CD8 memory one. Study findings and constraints: Shared clonotypes across all four donors exceeded non-shared ones in generation probability.

With respect to this clone: What it binds is not known.

Sorted-subset replicate PCRs used 150 to 200 ng of genomic DNA. This amount corresponded to about 29,000 T cell genomes. Sequencing was performed with immunoSEQ multiplex PCR; in TCRdb, only in-frame clones are kept and a portion is missing. Here the sample spans about 1 million clones, roughly 80% being singletons. Per germline, CDR1 KGHSH and CDR2 LQKENI. This CDR3 region has 14 residues. Trimming stripped 0 bases from V and 7 bases from J, with 12 bases between. The sequenced material came from memory CD4+ T cells sorted from blood. Subset of the sample: CD45RA-negative fraction. The receptor was isolated from a man between 18 and 29 years old in good health. The chain is built from TRBV18 and TRBJ1-2; D is unclear. CDR3 residues: CASSPPNIPIGYTF. In DNA, the CDR3 is TGTGCCAGCTCACCACCGAATATTCCGATTGGCTACACCTTC.